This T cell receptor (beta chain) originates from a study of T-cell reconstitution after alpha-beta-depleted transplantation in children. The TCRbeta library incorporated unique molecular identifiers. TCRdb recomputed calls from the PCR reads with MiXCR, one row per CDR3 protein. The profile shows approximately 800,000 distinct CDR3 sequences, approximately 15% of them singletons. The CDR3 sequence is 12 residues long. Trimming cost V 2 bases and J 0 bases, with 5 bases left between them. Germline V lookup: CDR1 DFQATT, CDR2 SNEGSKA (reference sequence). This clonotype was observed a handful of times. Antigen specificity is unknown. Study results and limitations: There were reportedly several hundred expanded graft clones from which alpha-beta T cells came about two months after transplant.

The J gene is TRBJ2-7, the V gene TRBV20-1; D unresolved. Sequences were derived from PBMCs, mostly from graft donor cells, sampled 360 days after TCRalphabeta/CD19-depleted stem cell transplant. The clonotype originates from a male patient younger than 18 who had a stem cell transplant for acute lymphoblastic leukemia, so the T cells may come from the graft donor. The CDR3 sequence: CSARFSSYEQYF. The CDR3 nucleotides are TGCAGTGCTAGATTCTCCTCCTACGAGCAGTACTTC.